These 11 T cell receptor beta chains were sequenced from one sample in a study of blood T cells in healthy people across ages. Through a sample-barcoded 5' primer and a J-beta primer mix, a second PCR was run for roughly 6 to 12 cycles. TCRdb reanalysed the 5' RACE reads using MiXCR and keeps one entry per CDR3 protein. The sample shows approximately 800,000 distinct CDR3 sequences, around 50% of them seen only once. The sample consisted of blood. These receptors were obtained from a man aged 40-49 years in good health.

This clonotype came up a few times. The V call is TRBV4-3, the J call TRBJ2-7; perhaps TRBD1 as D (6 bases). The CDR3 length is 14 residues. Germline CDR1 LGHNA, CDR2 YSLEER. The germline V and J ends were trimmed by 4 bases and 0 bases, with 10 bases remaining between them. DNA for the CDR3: TGCGCCAGCAGCCCGGACAGAGGCTCCTACGAGCAGTACTTC. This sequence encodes CASSPDRGSYEQYF.

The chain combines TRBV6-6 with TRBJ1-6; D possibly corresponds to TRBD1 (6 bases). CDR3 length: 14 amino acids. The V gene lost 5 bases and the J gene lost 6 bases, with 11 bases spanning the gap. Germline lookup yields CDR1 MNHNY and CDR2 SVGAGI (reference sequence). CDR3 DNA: TGTGCCAGCAGTCCCCCAGGGGTTAATTCACCCCTCCACTTT. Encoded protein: CASSPPGVNSPLHF.

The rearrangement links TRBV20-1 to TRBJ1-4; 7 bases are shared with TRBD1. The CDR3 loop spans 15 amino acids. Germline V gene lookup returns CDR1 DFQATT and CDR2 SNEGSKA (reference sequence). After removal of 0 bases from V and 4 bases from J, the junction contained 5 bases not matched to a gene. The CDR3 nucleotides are TGCAGTGCTAGAGATCAGGGGGGGGGTAATGAAAAACTGTTTTTT. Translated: CSARDQGGGNEKLFF.

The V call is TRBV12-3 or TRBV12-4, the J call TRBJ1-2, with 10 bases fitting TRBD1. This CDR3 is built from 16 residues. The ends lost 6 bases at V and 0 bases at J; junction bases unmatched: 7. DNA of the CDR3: TGTGCCAGCAGGGGAGGACAGGGGGACACTAACTATGGCTACACCTTC. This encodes CASRGGQGDTNYGYTF.

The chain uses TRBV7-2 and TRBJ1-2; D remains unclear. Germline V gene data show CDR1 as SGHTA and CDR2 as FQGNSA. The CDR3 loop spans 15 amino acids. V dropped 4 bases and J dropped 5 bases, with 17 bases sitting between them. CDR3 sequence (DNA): TGTGCCAGCAGCTCAACCACTTCAGGCCTGTATGGCTACACCTTC. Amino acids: CASSSTTSGLYGYTF. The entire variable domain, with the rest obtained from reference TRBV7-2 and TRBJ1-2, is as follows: GAGVSQSPSNKVTEKGKDVELRCDPISGHTALYWYRQSLGQGLEFLIYFQGNSAPDKSGLPSDRFSAERTGGSVSTLTIQRTQQEDSAVYLCASSSTTSGLYGYTFGSGTRLTVV.

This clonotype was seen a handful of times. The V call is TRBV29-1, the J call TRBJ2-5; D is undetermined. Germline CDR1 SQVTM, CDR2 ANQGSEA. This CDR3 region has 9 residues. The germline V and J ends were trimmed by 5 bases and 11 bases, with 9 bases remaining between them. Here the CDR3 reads CSVRDEQYF. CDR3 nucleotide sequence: TGCAGCGTTCGTGATGAGCAGTACTTC.

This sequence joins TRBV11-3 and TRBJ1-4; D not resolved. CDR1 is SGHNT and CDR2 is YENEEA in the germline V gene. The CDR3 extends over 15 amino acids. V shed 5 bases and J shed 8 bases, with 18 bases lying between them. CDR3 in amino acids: CASSPSKRKEEKLFF. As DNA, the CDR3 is TGTGCCAGCAGCCCATCTAAGAGGAAGGAGGAAAAACTGTTTTTT.

CDR3 DNA sequence: TGTGCCACCTCCTCGTTCGGGACGGTGACTAGCGGGGGGGACAATGAGCAGTTCTTC. This translates into CATSSFGTVTSGGDNEQFF. This chain joins TRBV6-1 and TRBJ2-1, with 14 bases aligning to TRBD2. Germline-derived CDR1 and CDR2 are MNHNS and SASEGT. The V segment lost 10 bases and the J segment 5 bases; nucleotides outside the gene matches: 19. The CDR3 runs 19 residues.

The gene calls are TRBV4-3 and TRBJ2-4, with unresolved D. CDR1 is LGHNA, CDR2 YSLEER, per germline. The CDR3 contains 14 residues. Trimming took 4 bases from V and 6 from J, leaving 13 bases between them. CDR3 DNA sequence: TGCGCCAGCAGCCCTACCGGGTTCATAAACATTCAGTACTTC. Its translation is CASSPTGFINIQYF.

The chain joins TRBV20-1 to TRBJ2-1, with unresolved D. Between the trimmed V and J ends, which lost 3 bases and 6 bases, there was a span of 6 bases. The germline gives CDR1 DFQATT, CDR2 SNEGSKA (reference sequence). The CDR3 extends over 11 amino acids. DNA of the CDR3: TGCAGTGCTAGTACGCTCAATGAGCAGTTCTTC. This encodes CSASTLNEQFF.

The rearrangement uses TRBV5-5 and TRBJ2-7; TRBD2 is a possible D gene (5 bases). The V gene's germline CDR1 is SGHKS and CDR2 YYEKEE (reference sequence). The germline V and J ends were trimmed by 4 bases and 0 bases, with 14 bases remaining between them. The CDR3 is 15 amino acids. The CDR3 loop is CASSPWVGSSYEQYF. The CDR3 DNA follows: TGTGCCAGCAGCCCTTGGGTGGGGAGCTCCTACGAGCAGTACTTC.